This T cell receptor beta chain is from a study of T cells after yellow fever vaccination. Study information: SMART-Seq v4 Ultra Low Input handled preparation of low-cell-number fractions.

Each CDR3 protein is one row after TCRdb ran MiXCR on the 5' RACE reads. Here the sample spans about 400,000 distinct CDR3 sequences, about 6% being singletons. Findings and limits, study-wide: The CD4 compartment and the CD8 compartment contained a small share of clonotypes in common.

A remark on this clonotype: Its antigen is unknown.

Germline V gene data show CDR1 as SGHDT and CDR2 as YYEEEE. Trimming cost V 4 bases and J 5 bases, with 16 bases left between them. This CDR3 is 15 amino acids long. The sample in question was PBMCs, obtained 5 days after the yellow fever booster vaccination. The sequence was obtained from a young man who received the YFV17D yellow fever vaccine. The J gene is TRBJ2-1, the V gene TRBV5-6; D is perhaps TRBD1 (7 bases). The CDR3 loop reads CASSRWGRGDNEQFF. The CDR3 DNA reads as TGTGCCAGCAGCCGGTGGGGCAGGGGGGACAATGAGCAGTTCTTC.